The table lists the clone carrying this T cell receptor beta chain with many counts. The antigen remains undetermined. CDR1 is SGHNT and CDR2 is YENEEA in the germline V gene. The CDR3 is made up of 15 amino acids. Germline trimming cut 8 bases from V and 7 bases from J; bases unmatched to any gene: 12. The data were obtained in a study of tumor-infiltrating lymphocytes in primary liver carcinoma. About the study: The five patients, who were men and women, ranged in age from 30 to 69 years.

It was unsorted whole blood that yielded blood RNA, and germline DNA was also extracted. Study observations and caveats: Tumors carried a top-250-clone fraction significantly exceeding that of blood (p = 0.039).

From 500 ng of total RNA, TCR beta-specific cDNA was reverse-transcribed using a constant-region primer. TCR beta libraries came from three nested multiplex PCR rounds using slightly modified ARM-PCR. Each of the first two PCR rounds ran roughly 9 cycles with TRBV1-TRBV30 forward and C-beta reverse primers. TCRdb reprocessed the multiplex PCR reads via MiXCR and lists one record per CDR3 protein. Here the sample spans around 330,000 distinct CDR3 sequences, less than 75% being singletons. The V call is TRBV11-3, the J call TRBJ2-1, with TRBD2 matching 9 bases. The receptor was isolated from a man aged 35-49 years with primary liver carcinoma and hepatitis B virus infection. Sequencing used peripheral blood. The CDR3 DNA reads as TGTGCCAGCGCGTCGGGACTAGCCCTATTTAATGAGCAGTTCTTC. Translation gives CASASGLALFNEQFF.